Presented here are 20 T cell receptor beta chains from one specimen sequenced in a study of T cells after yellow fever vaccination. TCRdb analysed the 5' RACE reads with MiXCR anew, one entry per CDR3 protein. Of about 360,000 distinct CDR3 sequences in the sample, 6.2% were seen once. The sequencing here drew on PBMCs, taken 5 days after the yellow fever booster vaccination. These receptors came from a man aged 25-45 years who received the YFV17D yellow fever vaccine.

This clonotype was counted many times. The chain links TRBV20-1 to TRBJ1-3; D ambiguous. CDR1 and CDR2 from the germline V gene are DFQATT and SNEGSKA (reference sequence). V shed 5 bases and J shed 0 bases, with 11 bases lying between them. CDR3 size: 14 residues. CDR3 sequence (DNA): TGCAGTGCTGGACGGGTGAGCTCTGGAAACACCATATATTTT. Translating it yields CSAGRVSSGNTIYF.

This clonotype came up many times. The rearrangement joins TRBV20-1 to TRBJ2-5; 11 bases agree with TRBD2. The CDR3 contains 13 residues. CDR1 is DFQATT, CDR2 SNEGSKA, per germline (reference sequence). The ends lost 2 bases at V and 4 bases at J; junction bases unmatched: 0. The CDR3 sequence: CSARLAGGETQYF. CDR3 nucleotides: TGCAGTGCTAGACTAGCGGGGGGAGAGACCCAGTACTTC.

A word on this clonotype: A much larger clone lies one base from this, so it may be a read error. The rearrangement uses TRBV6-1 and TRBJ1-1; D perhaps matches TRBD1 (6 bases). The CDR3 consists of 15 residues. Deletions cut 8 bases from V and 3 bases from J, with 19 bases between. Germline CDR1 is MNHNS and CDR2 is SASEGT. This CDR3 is CASGSGGSGDTEAFF. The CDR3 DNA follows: TGTGCCAGCGGTAGTGGGGGATCAGGGGACACTGAAGCTTTCTTT.

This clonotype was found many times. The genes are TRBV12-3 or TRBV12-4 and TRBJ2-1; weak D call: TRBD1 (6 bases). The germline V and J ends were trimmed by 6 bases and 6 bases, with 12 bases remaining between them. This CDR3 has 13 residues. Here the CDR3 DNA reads TGTGCCAGCAGCTCCACCAGGGGCAATGAGCAGTTCTTC. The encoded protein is CASSSTRGNEQFF.

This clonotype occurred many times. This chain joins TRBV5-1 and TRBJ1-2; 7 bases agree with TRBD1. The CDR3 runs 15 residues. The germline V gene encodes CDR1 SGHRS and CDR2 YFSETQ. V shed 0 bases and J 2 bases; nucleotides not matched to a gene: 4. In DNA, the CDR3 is TGCGCCAGCAGCTTGGGTGCGACAGGGAACTATGGCTACACCTTC. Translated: CASSLGATGNYGYTF.

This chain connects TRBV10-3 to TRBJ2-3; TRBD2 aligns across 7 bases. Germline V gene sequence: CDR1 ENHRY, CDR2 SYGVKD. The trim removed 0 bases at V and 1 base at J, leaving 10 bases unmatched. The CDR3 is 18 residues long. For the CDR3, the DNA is TGTGCCATCAGTGAGTCCGGCCAGCGGGATTGGGGCACAGATACGCAGTATTTT. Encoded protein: CAISESGQRDWGTDTQYF.

CDR3 DNA: TGCAGTCCCACCTACGAGCGGGACGCCTACAATGAGCAGTTCTTC. Amino acids: CSPTYERDAYNEQFF. This rearrangement joins TRBV20-1 to TRBJ2-1, with 7 bases lining up with TRBD2. With V trimmed by 8 bases and J by 2 bases, 12 bases remained unmatched. CDR1 and CDR2 from the germline V gene are DFQATT and SNEGSKA (reference sequence). This CDR3 has 15 residues.

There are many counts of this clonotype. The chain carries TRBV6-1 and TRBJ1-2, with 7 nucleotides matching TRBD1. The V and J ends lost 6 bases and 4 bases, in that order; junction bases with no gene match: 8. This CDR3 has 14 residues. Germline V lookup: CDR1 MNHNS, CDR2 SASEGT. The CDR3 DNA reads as TGTGCCAGCAGCCGCGACAGGGCTGGCTATGGCTACACCTTC. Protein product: CASSRDRAGYGYTF.

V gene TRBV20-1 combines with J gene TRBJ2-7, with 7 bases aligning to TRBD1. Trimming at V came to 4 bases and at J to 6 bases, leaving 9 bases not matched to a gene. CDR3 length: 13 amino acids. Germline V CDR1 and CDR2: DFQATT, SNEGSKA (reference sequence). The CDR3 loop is CSATGQVLSEQYF. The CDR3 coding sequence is TGCAGTGCTACCGGACAGGTTCTCTCCGAGCAGTACTTC.

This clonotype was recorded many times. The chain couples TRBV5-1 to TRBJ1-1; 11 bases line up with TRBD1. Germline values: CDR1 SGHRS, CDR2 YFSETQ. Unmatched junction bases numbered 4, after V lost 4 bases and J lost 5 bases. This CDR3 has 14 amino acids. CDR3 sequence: CASSPGTGGTEAFF. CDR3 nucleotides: TGCGCCAGCAGCCCAGGGACAGGGGGGACTGAAGCTTTCTTT. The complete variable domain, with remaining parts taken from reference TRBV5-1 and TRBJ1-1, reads KAGVTQTPRYLIKTRGQQVTLSCSPISGHRSVSWYQQTPGQGLQFLFEYFSETQRNKGNFPGRFSGRQFSNSRSEMNVSTLELGDSALYLCASSPGTGGTEAFFGQGTRLTVV.

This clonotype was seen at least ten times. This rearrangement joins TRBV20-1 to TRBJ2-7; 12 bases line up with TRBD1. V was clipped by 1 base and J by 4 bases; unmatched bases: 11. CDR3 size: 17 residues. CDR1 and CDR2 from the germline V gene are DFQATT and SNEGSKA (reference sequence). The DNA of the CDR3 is TGCAGTGCTAGAGCACTTCCGGGACAGGGGGCAGCGTACGAGCAGTACTTC. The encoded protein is CSARALPGQGAAYEQYF.

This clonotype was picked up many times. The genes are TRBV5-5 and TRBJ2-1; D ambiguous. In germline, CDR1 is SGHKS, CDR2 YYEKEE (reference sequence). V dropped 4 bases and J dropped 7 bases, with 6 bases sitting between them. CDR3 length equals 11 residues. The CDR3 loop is CASSTTNEQFF. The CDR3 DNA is TGTGCCAGCAGCACAACGAATGAGCAGTTCTTC.

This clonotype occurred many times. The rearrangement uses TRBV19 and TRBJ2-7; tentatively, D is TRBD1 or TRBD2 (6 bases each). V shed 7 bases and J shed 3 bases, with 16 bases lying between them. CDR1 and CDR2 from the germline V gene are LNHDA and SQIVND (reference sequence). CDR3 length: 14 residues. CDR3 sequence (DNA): TGTGCCAGTAAACGGACAGTAGCGGACTACGAGCAGTACTTC. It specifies CASKRTVADYEQYF. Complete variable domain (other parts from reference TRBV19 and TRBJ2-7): DGGITQSPKYLFRKEGQNVTLSCEQNLNHDAMYWYRQDPGQGLRLIYYSQIVNDFQKGDIAEGYSVSREKKESFPLTVTSAQKNPTAFYLCASKRTVADYEQYFGPGTRLTVT.

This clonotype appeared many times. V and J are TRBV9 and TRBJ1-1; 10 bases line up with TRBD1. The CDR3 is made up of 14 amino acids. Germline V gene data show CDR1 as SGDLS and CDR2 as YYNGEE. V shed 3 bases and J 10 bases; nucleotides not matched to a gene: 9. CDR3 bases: TGTGCCAGCAGCGATACCGGGACAGGGGTTGGAGCTTTCTTT. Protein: CASSDTGTGVGAFF. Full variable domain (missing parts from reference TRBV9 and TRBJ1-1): DSGVTQTPKHLITATGQRVTLRCSPRSGDLSVYWYQQSLDQGLQFLIQYYNGEERAKGNILERFSAQQFPDLHSELNLSSLELGDSALYFCASSDTGTGVGAFFGQGTRLTVV.

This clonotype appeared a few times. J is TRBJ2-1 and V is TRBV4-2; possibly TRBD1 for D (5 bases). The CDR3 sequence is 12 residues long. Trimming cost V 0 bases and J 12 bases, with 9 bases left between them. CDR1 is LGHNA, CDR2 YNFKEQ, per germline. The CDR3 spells CASSQDRTGQFF. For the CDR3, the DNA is TGTGCCAGCAGCCAAGATCGTACAGGGCAGTTCTTC.

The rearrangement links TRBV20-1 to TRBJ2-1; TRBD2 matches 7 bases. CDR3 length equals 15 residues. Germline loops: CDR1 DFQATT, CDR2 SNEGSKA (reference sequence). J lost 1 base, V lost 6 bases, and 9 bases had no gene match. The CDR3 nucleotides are TGCAGTGCGGCGACTAGCCTCATTTCCTACAATGAGCAGTTCTTC. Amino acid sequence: CSAATSLISYNEQFF.

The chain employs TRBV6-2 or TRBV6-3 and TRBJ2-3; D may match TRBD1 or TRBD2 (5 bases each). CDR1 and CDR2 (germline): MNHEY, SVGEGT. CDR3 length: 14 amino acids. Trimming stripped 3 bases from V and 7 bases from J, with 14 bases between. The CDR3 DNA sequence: TGTGCCAGCAGTTATGGGACGGCGCGGTATACGCAGTATTTT. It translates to CASSYGTARYTQYF.

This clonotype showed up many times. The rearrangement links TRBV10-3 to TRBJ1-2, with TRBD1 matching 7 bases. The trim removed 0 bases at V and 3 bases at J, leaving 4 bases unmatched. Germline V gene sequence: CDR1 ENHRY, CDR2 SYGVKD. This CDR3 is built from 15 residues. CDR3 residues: CAISESTGVDYGYTF. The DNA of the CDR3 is TGTGCCATCAGTGAGTCAACAGGGGTCGACTATGGCTACACCTTC.

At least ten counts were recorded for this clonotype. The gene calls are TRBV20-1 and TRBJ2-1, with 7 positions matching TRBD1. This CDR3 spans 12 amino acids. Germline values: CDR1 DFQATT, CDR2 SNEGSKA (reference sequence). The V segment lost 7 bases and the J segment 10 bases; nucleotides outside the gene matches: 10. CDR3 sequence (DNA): TGCAGTGTTCTCCGAGGGGGCAGGGAGCAGTTCTTC. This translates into CSVLRGGREQFF.

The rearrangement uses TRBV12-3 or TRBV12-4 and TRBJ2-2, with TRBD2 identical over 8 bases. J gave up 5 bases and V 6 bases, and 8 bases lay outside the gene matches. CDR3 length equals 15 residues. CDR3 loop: CASSSGSSLTGELFF. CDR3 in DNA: TGTGCCAGCAGCAGCGGGAGTTCGTTGACCGGGGAGCTGTTTTTT.